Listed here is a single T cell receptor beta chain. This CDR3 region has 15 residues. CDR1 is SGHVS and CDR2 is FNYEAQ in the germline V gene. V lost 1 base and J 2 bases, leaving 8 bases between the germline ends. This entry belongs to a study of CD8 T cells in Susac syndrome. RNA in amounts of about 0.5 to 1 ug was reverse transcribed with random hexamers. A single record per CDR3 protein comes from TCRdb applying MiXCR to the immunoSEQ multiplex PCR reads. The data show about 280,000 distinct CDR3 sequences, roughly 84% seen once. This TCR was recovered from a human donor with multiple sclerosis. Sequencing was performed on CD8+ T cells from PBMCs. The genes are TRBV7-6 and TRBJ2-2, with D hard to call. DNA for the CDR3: TGTGCCAGCAGCTTAGAGGCAGCTAACACCGGGGAGCTGTTTTTT. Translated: CASSLEAANTGELFF.